These T cell receptor beta chains were read from a single sample in a study of blood T cell repertoires in COVID-19. Sequencing used immunoSEQ multiplex PCR; TCRdb keeps in-frame clones, though not all of them. The sample lists about 250,000 clones, more than 75% occurring once. Material for sequencing was PBMCs or T cells enriched from blood (not recorded which). Source of these receptors: a man in his forties who had recovered from COVID-19. Both conserved end residues are part of each CDR3. The order of the fields is clone size, V gene, J gene, D gene, CDR3 DNA, CDR3 protein. D genes are given only for firm matches. Clone size is given for some rows only: seen once, a few or many times, or a class if the clone is expanded.

NA,TRBV12-3/TRBV12-4,TRBJ1-5,NA,TGTGCCAGCAGTTTAAAGCCCGATCAGCCCCAGCATTTT,CASSLKPDQPQHF
NA,TRBV11-2,TRBJ2-1,NA,TGTGCCAGCAGCTTAGCACAGAGTCGGTTCAGCTTCTTC,CASSLAQSRFSFF
NA,TRBV30,TRBJ2-7,TRBD2,TGTGCCTGGAGGGGGACTAGCGGGTTTCACTACGAGCAGTACTTC,CAWRGTSGFHYEQYF
NA,TRBV7-3,TRBJ2-5,NA,TGTGCCAGCAGCTCCGGGACTTCCGAGACCCAGTACTTC,CASSSGTSETQYF
NA,TRBV19,TRBJ2-7,TRBD1,TGTGCCAGTAGTCCGGGACAGGGAATATACGAGCAGTACTTC,CASSPGQGIYEQYF
NA,TRBV19,TRBJ2-7,NA,TGTGCCAGTAGTATGCGCCTCCCGAACGAGCAGTACTTC,CASSMRLPNEQYF
few,TRBV10-3,TRBJ2-7,TRBD1,TGTGCCATCAGTGAAGGACAGGGCTTCTACGAGCAGTACTTC,CAISEGQGFYEQYF
NA,TRBV7-2,TRBJ1-2,NA,TGTGCCAGCAGCTCCGCGAGGTTAACCTCACATGGCTACACCTTC,CASSSARLTSHGYTF
NA,TRBV6-5,TRBJ2-1,NA,TGTGCCAGCAGTTACTCGAACGGTAATGAGCAGTTCTTC,CASSYSNGNEQFF
NA,TRBV24-1,TRBJ1-5,NA,TGTGCCACCAGTGATGACGCCAGGAAGCCCCAGCATTTT,CATSDDARKPQHF
NA,TRBV3-1/TRBV3-2,TRBJ1-1,NA,TGTGCCAGCAGCCCCTACAGGGATGAGGGAGCTTTCTTT,CASSPYRDEGAFF
NA,TRBV5-1,TRBJ2-5,TRBD2,TGCGCCAGCAGCCCCGGCGGGGGGTTAAGGGAGACCCAGTACTTC,CASSPGGGLRETQYF
NA,TRBV7-9,TRBJ2-7,TRBD1,TGTGCCAGCAGCACCGGGACAGGGGGAATCGGGCAGTACTTC,CASSTGTGGIGQYF
NA,TRBV2,TRBJ2-7,NA,TGTGCCAGCAGTGAAAGACAGTCCTACGAGCAGTACTTC,CASSERQSYEQYF
NA,TRBV7-2,TRBJ1-1,NA,TGTGCCAGCACCCCGCGGGGCAAGAACAAGAACACTGAAGCTTTCTTT,CASTPRGKNKNTEAFF
NA,TRBV4-3,TRBJ2-3,NA,TGCGCCAGCAGCCAAGTGCCAGGGGGGAGCACAGATACGCAGTATTTT,CASSQVPGGSTDTQYF